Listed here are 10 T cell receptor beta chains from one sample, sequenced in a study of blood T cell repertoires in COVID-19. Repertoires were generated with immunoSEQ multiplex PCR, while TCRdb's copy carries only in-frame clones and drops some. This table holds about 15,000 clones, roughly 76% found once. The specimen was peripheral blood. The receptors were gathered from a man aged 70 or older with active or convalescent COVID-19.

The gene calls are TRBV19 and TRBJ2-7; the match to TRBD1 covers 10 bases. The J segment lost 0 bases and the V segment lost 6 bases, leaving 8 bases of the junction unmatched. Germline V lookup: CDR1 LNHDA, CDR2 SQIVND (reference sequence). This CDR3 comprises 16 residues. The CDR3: CASRSHGTGDSYEQYF. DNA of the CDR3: TGTGCCAGTAGATCACACGGGACAGGGGACTCCTACGAGCAGTACTTC.

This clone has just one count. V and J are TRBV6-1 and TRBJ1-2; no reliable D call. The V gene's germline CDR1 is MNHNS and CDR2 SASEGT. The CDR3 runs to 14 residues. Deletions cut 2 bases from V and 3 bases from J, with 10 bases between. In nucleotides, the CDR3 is TGTGCCAGCAGTGAAATCCCGGAGGACTATGGCTACACCTTC. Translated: CASSEIPEDYGYTF.

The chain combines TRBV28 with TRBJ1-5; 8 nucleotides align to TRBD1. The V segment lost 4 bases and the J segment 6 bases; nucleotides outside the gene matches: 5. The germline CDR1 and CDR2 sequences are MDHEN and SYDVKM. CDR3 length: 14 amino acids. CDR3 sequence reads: CASSSQGAFQPQHF. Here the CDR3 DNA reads TGTGCCAGCAGTTCCCAGGGGGCTTTTCAGCCCCAGCATTTT.

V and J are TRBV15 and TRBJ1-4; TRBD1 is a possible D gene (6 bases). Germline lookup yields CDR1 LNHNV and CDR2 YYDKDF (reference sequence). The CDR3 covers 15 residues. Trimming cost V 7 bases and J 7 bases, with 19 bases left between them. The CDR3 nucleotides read TGTGCCACCACTATAACCACAGGGCTGGTTGAAAAACTGTTTTTT. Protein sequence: CATTITTGLVEKLFF.

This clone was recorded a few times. The CDR3 protein is CASSLLEGDTGELFF. The CDR3 region has the DNA TGTGCCAGCAGCTTATTAGAAGGGGACACCGGGGAGCTGTTTTTT. The V and J genes are TRBV7-9 and TRBJ2-2, with TRBD1 as a possible D gene (5 bases). V lost 2 bases to trimming and J lost 3 bases, with 10 bases between them. Germline V gene sequence: CDR1 SEHNR, CDR2 FQNEAQ (reference sequence). CDR3 length: 15 residues.

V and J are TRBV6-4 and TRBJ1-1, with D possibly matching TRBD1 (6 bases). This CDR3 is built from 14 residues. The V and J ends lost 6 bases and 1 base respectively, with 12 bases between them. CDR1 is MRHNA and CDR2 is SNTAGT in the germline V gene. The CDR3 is CASRPGVGNTEAFF. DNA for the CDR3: TGTGCCAGCAGGCCAGGGGTTGGGAACACTGAAGCTTTCTTT.

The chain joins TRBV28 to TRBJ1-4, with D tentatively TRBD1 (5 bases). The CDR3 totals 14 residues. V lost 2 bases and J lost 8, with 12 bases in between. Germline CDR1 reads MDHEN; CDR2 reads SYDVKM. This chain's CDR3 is CASSLAGIGEKLFF. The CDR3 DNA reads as TGTGCCAGCAGTTTAGCAGGGATCGGGGAAAAACTGTTTTTT.

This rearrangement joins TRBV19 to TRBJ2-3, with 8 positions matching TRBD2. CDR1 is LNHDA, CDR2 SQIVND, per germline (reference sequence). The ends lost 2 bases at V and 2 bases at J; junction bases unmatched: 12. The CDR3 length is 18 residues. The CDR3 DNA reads TGTGCCAGTAGTATAAAGAACGGGAGGGGTCACAACACAGATACGCAGTATTTT. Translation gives CASSIKNGRGHNTDTQYF.

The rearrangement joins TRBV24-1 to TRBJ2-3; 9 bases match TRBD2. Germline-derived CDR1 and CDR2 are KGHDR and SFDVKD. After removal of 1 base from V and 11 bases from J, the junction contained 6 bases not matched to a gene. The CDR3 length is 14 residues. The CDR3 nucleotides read TGTGCCACCAGTGATTTAGGGCGGGGGGGGAAGCAGTATTTT. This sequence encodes CATSDLGRGGKQYF.

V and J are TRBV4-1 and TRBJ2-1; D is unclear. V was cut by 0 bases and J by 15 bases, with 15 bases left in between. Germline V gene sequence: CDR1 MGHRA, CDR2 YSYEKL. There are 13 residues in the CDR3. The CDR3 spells CASSQELIRERFF. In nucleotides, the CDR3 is TGCGCCAGCAGCCAAGAGCTAATACGAGAACGGTTCTTC.